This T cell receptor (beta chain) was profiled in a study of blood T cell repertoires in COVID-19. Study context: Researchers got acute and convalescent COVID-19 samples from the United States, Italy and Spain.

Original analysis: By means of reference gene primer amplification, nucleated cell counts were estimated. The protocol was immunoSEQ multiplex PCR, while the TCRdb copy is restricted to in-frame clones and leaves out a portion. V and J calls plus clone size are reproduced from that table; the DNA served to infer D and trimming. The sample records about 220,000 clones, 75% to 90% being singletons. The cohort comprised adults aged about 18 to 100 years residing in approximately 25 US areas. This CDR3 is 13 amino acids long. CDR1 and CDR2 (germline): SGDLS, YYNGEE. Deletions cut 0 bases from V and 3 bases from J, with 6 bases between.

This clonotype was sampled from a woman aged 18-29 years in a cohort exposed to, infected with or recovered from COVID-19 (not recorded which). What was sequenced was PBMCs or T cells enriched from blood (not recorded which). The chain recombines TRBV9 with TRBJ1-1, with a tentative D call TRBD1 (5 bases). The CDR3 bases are TGTGCCAGCAGCGTAGGGGGGGACACTGAAGCTTTCTTT. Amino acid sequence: CASSVGGDTEAFF.